Following are 16 T cell receptor beta chains from one sample sequenced in a study of Ad26.COV2.S vaccination and SARS-CoV-2 variants. Sequenced by immunoSEQ multiplex PCR; TCRdb stores in-frame clones only, minus some. The repertoire holds about 680,000 clones, with roughly nine tenths as singletons. As to treatment: 15 to 20 received Ad26.COV2.S at low or high dose, single or two shots; about 5 received placebo; per-sample allocation not given. Material that was analyzed had been drawn on day 63 after the first vaccine or placebo injection. The source material was peripheral blood, sampled in a trial of Ad26.COV2.S vaccine versus placebo. The source is a person aged 18-60 years who received the Ad26.COV2.S COVID-19 vaccine or a placebo.

The chain uses TRBV5-1 and TRBJ2-2, with a tentative D call TRBD2 (5 bases). Germline V CDR1 and CDR2: SGHRS, YFSETQ. V was trimmed by 1 base and J by 4 bases, leaving 14 bases between them. The CDR3 runs 16 residues. The CDR3 loop is CASSLSRLSITGELFF. CDR3 nucleotides: TGCGCCAGCAGCTTGTCGAGACTATCGATCACCGGGGAGCTGTTTTTT.

The genes are TRBV7-2 and TRBJ1-2, with 9 bases lining up with TRBD1. Germline trimming cut 4 bases from V and 4 bases from J; bases unmatched to any gene: 7. The CDR3 runs 15 residues. Germline loops: CDR1 SGHTA, CDR2 FQGNSA. CDR3: CASSSFGTGPYGYTF. The CDR3 DNA reads TGTGCCAGCAGCTCGTTCGGGACAGGGCCCTATGGCTACACCTTC.

The rearrangement links TRBV11-2 to TRBJ1-1; D may be TRBD1 (6 bases). V lost 3 bases, J lost 0 bases, and 17 bases lay in between. The CDR3 has 17 amino acids. Germline-derived CDR1 and CDR2 are SGHAT and FQNNGV. The CDR3 spells CASSFWRTAHMNTEAFF. The CDR3 DNA sequence: TGTGCCAGCAGCTTTTGGCGGACAGCCCACATGAACACTGAAGCTTTCTTT.

The J gene is TRBJ2-2, the V gene TRBV7-9, with no clear D. Germline V gene lookup returns CDR1 SEHNR and CDR2 FQNEAQ (reference sequence). V was clipped by 2 bases and J by 8 bases, with 9 bases between them. The length of the CDR3 is 13 residues. CDR3 sequence: CASSLMDPGELFF. CDR3 bases: TGTGCCAGCAGCTTAATGGATCCTGGGGAGCTGTTTTTT.

This sequence joins TRBV5-1 and TRBJ1-1; maybe TRBD1 (6 bases). The CDR3 loop spans 15 amino acids. The germline V and J ends were trimmed by 5 bases and 6 bases, with 20 bases remaining between them. Germline CDR1 SGHRS, CDR2 YFSETQ. Here the CDR3 DNA reads TGCGCCAGCAGGGACCTGAAGGGGGGAGCTGCTGAAGCTTTCTTT. Translated: CASRDLKGGAAEAFF.

The chain employs TRBV2 and TRBJ1-1, with D unresolved. CDR3 length: 14 amino acids. V lost 5 bases and J 8 bases, leaving 18 bases between the germline ends. CDR1 SNHLY and CDR2 FYNNEI come from the germline V gene. Written as DNA, the CDR3 is TGTGCCAGCAGTCCCCGGGCCCTCACGCACGAAGCTTTCTTT. Translating it yields CASSPRALTHEAFF.

This clone was detected once. The chain carries TRBV12-3 or TRBV12-4 and TRBJ1-2; D possibly corresponds to TRBD1 (6 bases). The CDR3 sequence is 13 residues long. With 5 bases removed from V and 7 bases from J, the gap between germline ends came to 14 bases. CDR3 sequence (DNA): TGTGCCAGCAGTCATAGGGACACGGGTGGCTACACCTTC. It codes for CASSHRDTGGYTF.

This clone was picked up one time. The J gene is TRBJ1-3, the V gene TRBV7-2, with D unclear. The CDR3 extends over 14 amino acids. Germline V gene data show CDR1 as SGHTA and CDR2 as FQGNSA. Trimming stripped 5 bases from V and 4 bases from J, with 12 bases between. CDR3 sequence reads: CASSLSYQGNTIYF. The CDR3 region has the DNA TGTGCCAGCAGCCTGTCGTATCAGGGAAACACCATATATTTT.

The rearrangement joins TRBV13 to TRBJ2-5; 8 bases agree with TRBD2. Germline CDR1 is PRHDT and CDR2 is FYEKMQ (reference sequence). V lost 4 bases to trimming and J lost 5 bases; unmatched junction nucleotides: 9. The CDR3 has 15 residues. CDR3 nucleotides: TGTGCCAGCAGCTGCCCCCGGGAGGGCCTGGAGACCCAGTACTTC. Translating it yields CASSCPREGLETQYF. Looking up the rest from reference TRBV13 and TRBJ2-5 gives the full variable domain: AAGVIQSPRHLIKEKRETATLKCYPIPRHDTVYWYQQGPGQDPQFLISFYEKMQSDKGSIPDRFSAQQFSDYHSELNMSSLELGDSALYFCASSCPREGLETQYFGPGTRLLVL.

The genes are TRBV6-5 and TRBJ2-5; perhaps TRBD2 as D (7 bases). The V gene's germline CDR1 is MNHEY and CDR2 SVGAGI. Deletions cut 6 bases from V and 5 bases from J, with 19 bases between. This CDR3 region has 15 residues. Written as DNA, the CDR3 is TGTGCCAGCAGCCGAGGCGTCGGGGGGCGGGAGACCCAGTACTTC. This gives the protein CASSRGVGGRETQYF.

The chain carries TRBV29-1 and TRBJ2-7; TRBD2 is a possible D gene (5 bases). The CDR3 has 13 amino acids. In germline, CDR1 is SQVTM, CDR2 ANQGSEA. Trimming pared 3 bases from V and 0 bases from J, leaving 9 bases between. CDR3 sequence reads: CSVDGAVSYEQYF. The DNA of the CDR3 is TGCAGCGTTGATGGAGCGGTCTCCTACGAGCAGTACTTC.

This clone has just one count. The genes are TRBV5-1 and TRBJ1-4; no clear D gene. Germline V gene data show CDR1 as SGHRS and CDR2 as YFSETQ. This CDR3 is built from 14 residues. V was clipped by 3 bases and J by 8 bases, with 14 bases between them. The CDR3 DNA reads as TGCGCCAGCAGCTCCCAAGGCCAGCAGGAAAAACTGTTTTTT. Translating gives CASSSQGQQEKLFF. Together with reference TRBV5-1 and TRBJ1-4, the CDR3 gives the full variable domain: KAGVTQTPRYLIKTRGQQVTLSCSPISGHRSVSWYQQTPGQGLQFLFEYFSETQRNKGNFPGRFSGRQFSNSRSEMNVSTLELGDSALYLCASSSQGQQEKLFFGSGTQLSVL.

V is TRBV6-2 or TRBV6-3 and J is TRBJ1-5; D remains unclear. Trimming shortened V by 2 bases and J by 5 bases, and 13 bases separated the two germline ends. CDR3 length equals 15 residues. The germline gives CDR1 MNHEY, CDR2 SVGEGT. The CDR3 region is CASSYRATTDQPQHF. In nucleotides, the CDR3 is TGTGCCAGCAGTTACCGGGCTACCACCGATCAGCCCCAGCATTTT.

V gene TRBV7-6 combines with J gene TRBJ1-2, with D hard to call. CDR3 length: 13 residues. The germline gives CDR1 SGHVS, CDR2 FNYEAQ. V was shortened by 5 bases and J by 4 bases, with 11 bases between the two germline ends. The CDR3 bases are TGTGCCAGCAGCCCGATCCTGGTCTATGGCTACACCTTC. Protein sequence: CASSPILVYGYTF. Complete variable domain (other parts from reference TRBV7-6 and TRBJ1-2): GAGVSQSPRYKVTKRGQDVALRCDPISGHVSLYWYRQALGQGPEFLTYFNYEAQQDKSGLPNDRFSAERPEGSISTLTIQRTEQRDSAMYRCASSPILVYGYTFGSGTRLTVV.

The V and J genes are TRBV12-3 or TRBV12-4 and TRBJ2-1; possibly TRBD1 for D (5 bases). The CDR3 sequence is 13 residues long. Trimming cost V 5 bases and J 9 bases, with 14 bases left between them. The CDR3: CASSIGATGEQFF. The CDR3 DNA sequence: TGTGCCAGCAGTATTGGGGCCACAGGTGAGCAGTTCTTC.

This chain connects TRBV7-8 to TRBJ2-2; no firm D call. Looked up from germline, CDR1 is SGHVS and CDR2 is FQNEAQ. With 3 bases removed from V and 4 bases from J, the gap between germline ends came to 9 bases. This CDR3 contains 14 residues. In nucleotides, the CDR3 is TGTGCCAGCAGCTTTACAGTCGGCACCGGGGAGCTGTTTTTT. It is translated as CASSFTVGTGELFF.